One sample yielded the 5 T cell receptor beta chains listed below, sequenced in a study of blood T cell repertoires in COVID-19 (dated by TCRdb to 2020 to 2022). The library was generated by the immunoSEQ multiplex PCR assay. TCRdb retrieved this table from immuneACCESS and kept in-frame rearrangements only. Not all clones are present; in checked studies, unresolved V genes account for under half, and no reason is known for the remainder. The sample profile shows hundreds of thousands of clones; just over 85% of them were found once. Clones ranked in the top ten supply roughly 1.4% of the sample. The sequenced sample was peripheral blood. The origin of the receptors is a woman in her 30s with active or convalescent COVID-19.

CDR3 DNA: TGTGCCAGCAGCGGTCAGCTAGATGGCTACACCTTC. Protein sequence: CASSGQLDGYTF. J is TRBJ1-2 and V is TRBV2; D gene uncertain. CDR1 SNHLY and CDR2 FYNNEI come from the germline V gene. The CDR3 has 12 residues. The ends were cut back, 6 bases at V and 6 bases at J, with 11 bases in the middle.

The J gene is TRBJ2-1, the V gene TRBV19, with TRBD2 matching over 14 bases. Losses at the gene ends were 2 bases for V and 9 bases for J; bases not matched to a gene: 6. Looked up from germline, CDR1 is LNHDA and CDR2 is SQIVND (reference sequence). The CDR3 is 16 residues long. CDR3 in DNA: TGTGCCAGTAGTATATGGGGGACTAGCGGGAGCGTTGAGCAGTTCTTC. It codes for CASSIWGTSGSVEQFF.

The CDR3 sequence: CASSELADSNQPQHF. CDR3 sequence (DNA): TGTGCCAGCAGTGAATTAGCGGACAGCAATCAGCCCCAGCATTTT. V is TRBV6-1 and J is TRBJ1-5; unclear D gene. The V gene lost 2 bases and the J gene lost 1 base, with 9 bases spanning the gap. The CDR3 is 15 residues long. Germline V gene lookup returns CDR1 MNHNS and CDR2 SASEGT.

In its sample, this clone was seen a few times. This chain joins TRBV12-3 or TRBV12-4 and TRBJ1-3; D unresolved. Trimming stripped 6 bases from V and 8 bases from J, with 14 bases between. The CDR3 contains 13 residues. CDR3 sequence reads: CASRSALTDTIYF. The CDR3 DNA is TGTGCCAGCAGGAGCGCGTTAACGGACACCATATATTTT.

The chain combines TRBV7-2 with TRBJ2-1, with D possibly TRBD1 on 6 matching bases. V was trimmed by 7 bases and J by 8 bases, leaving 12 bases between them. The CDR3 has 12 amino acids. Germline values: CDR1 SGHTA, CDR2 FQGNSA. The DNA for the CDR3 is TGTGCCAGCAAAGGGGGTGGCTATGAGCAGTTCTTC. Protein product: CASKGGGYEQFF.